This T cell receptor (beta chain) was captured in a study of T cells after yellow fever vaccination. Study details: Low-cell-number fractions underwent preparation using SMART-Seq v4 Ultra Low Input.

From germline, CDR1 is MNHEY and CDR2 SVGEGT. V was trimmed by 6 bases and J by 6 bases, leaving 10 bases between them. CDR3 length: 12 amino acids. Study-wide results and limits: Overall, a small share of clonotypes was seen in both CD4 and CD8 compartments.

This clonotype was detected many times. Its target is not known. Via MiXCR, TCRdb re-called the 5' RACE reads, giving one row per CDR3 protein. Altogether approximately 150,000 distinct CDR3 sequences are present, roughly 6.4% being singletons, with the ten largest covering about 2.7%. The source material was CD4+ T cells sorted from PBMCs, sampled on the day of the first yellow fever vaccination. The clonotype originates from a man between 18 and 29 years old who received the YFV17D yellow fever vaccine. V gene TRBV6-2 or TRBV6-3 combines with J gene TRBJ2-3; D is undetermined. The DNA of the CDR3 is TGTGCCAGCAGCCAGACCCGCGATACGCAGTATTTT. This gives the protein CASSQTRDTQYF.